This TCR beta chain was found in a study of blood T cells in healthy people across ages. The CDR3 is 15 residues long. Germline lookup yields CDR1 MGHRA and CDR2 YSYEKL. V gave up 2 bases and J gave up 2 bases; unmatched junction bases: 2. PCR was performed a second time for about 6 to 12 cycles using a sample-barcoded 5' primer and a J-beta primer mix. In TCRdb, the 5' RACE reads were re-called with MiXCR into one record per CDR3 protein. The table includes about 1.5 million distinct CDR3 sequences, roughly two fifths detected once. This TCR came from a woman aged 18-30 years in good health. This chain uses TRBV4-1 with TRBJ2-3; TRBD1 agrees at 9 bases. Input material: blood. In DNA form, the CDR3 reads TGCGCCAGCAGCCAAAGACAGGGGGACACAGATACGCAGTATTTT. Translation: CASSQRQGDTDTQYF.